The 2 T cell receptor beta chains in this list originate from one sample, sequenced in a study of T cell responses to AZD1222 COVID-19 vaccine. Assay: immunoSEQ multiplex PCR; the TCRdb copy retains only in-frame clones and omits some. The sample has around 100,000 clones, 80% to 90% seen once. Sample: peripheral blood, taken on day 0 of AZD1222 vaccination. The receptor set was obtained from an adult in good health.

The CDR3 region is CASSLEIRGRFDSTEAFF. DNA for the CDR3: TGCGCCAGCAGCTTGGAAATCAGGGGGCGATTTGACAGCACTGAAGCTTTCTTT. The genes are TRBV5-1 and TRBJ1-1, with 8 bases lining up with TRBD1. This CDR3 is built from 18 residues. Germline V gene data show CDR1 as SGHRS and CDR2 as YFSETQ. V trimming: 0 bases; J trimming: 4 bases; junction bases outside the gene matches: 14.

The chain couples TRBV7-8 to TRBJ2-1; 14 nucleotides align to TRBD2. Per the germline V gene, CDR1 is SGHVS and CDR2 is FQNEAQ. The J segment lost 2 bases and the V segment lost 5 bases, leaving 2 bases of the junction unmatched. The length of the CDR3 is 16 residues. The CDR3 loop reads CASSLTSGRAYNEQFF. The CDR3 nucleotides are TGTGCCAGCAGCCTGACTAGCGGGAGGGCCTACAATGAGCAGTTCTTC.